What follows describes a single T cell receptor beta chain. Repertoires were generated with immunoSEQ multiplex PCR, while TCRdb's copy carries only in-frame clones and drops some. The table includes 45,000 to 60,000 clones, about 90% detected once. In three donor pairs, unstimulated naive, memory, effector memory and TEMRA subsets were sequenced. The CDR3 is made up of 18 amino acids. V lost 0 bases and J 3 bases, leaving 21 bases between the germline ends. Germline V lookup: CDR1 SGHDN, CDR2 FVKESK. These data are taken from a study of siplizumab effects on memory and regulatory T cells. Sequencing was carried out using naive CD8+ T cells sorted from blood. The chain links TRBV14 to TRBJ2-7, with D tentatively TRBD2 (6 bases). This TCR was sampled from a human donor in good health. The CDR3 region is CASSQEEGGPPSFYEQYF. The CDR3 DNA reads as TGTGCCAGCAGCCAAGAAGAGGGAGGTCCGCCGTCGTTCTACGAGCAGTACTTC.